This TCR beta chain was sequenced in a study of shared clonotypes between healthy human individuals. Overall study findings and caveats: There were few donors, and this limited the genetic and exposure-history diversity represented.

The naive CD8 subset, CD45RO-negative cells positively selected for CCR7, excluded terminally differentiated effector memory CD45RA+ cells. As for this clone: Its antigen is undetermined.

TCRdb's table, derived via immunoSEQ multiplex PCR, lists solely in-frame clones and lacks some. The table lists under 2,000,000 clones, about 95% of them singletons. Germline V lookup: CDR1 SNHLY, CDR2 FYNNEI. This CDR3 contains 17 residues. The J segment lost 7 bases and the V segment lost 4 bases, leaving 15 bases of the junction unmatched. The TCR sequence derives from a man between 18 and 35 years old in good health. J is TRBJ2-7 and V is TRBV2, with 11 bases that match TRBD2. The material sequenced was naive CD8+ T cells sorted from blood. The CDR3, as DNA: TGTGCCAGCAGTGGAAATACTGGGACTAGCGGTTTTGAAGAGCAGTACTTC. This sequence encodes CASSGNTGTSGFEEQYF.